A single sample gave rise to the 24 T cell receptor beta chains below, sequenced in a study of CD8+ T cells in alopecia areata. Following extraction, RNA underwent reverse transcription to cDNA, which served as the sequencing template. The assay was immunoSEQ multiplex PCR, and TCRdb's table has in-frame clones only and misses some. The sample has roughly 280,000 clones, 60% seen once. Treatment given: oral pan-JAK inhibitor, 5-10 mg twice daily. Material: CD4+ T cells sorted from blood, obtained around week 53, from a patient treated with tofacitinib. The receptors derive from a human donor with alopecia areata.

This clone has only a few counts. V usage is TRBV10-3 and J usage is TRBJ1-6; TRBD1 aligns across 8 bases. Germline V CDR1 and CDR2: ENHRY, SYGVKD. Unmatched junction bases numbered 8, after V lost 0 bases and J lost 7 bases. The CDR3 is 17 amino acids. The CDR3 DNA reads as TGTGCCATCAGTGAGTCGACAGGGGTTCCGGGGAATTCACCCCTCCACTTT. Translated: CAISESTGVPGNSPLHF.

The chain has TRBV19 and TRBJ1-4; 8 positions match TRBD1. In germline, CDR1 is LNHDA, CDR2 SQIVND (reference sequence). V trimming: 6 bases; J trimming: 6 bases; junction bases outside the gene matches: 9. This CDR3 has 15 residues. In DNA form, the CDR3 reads TGTGCCAGTAGCCTCGACAGGGGTTGGCATGAAAAACTGTTTTTT. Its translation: CASSLDRGWHEKLFF.

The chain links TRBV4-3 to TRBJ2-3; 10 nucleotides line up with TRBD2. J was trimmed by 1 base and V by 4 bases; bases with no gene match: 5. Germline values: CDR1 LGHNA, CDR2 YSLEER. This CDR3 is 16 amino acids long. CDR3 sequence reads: CASSRIAGGRTDTQYF. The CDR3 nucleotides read TGCGCCAGCAGCCGAATAGCGGGGGGACGCACAGATACGCAGTATTTT.

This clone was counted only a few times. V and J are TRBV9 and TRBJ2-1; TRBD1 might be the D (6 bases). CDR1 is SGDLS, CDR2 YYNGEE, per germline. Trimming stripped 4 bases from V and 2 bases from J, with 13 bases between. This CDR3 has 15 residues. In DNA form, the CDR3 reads TGTGCCAGCAGCCCAGGGGTAGGGGCCTACAATGAGCAGTTCTTC. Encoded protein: CASSPGVGAYNEQFF. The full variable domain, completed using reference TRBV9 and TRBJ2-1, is DSGVTQTPKHLITATGQRVTLRCSPRSGDLSVYWYQQSLDQGLQFLIQYYNGEERAKGNILERFSAQQFPDLHSELNLSSLELGDSALYFCASSPGVGAYNEQFFGPGTRLTVL.

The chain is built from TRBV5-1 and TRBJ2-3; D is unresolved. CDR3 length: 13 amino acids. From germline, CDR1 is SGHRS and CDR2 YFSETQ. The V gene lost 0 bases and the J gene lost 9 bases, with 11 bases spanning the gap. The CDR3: CASSLVPPGTQYF. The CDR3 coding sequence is TGCGCCAGCAGCTTGGTTCCTCCCGGCACGCAGTATTTT.

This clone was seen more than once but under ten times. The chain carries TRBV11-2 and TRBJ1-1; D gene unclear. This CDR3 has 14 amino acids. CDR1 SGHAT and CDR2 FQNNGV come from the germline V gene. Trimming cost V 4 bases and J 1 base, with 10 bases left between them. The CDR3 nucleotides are TGTGCCAGCAGCTCGATTCGTGGGAACACTGAAGCTTTCTTT. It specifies CASSSIRGNTEAFF.

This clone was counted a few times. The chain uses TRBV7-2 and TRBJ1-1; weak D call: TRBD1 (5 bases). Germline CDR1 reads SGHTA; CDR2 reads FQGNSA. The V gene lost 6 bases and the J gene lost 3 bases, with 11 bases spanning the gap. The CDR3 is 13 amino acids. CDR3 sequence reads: CASSTGWDTEAFF. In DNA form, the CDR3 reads TGTGCCAGCAGTACAGGATGGGACACTGAAGCTTTCTTT.

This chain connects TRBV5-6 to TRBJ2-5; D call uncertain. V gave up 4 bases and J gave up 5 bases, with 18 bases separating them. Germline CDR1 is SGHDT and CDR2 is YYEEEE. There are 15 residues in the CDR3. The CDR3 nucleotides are TGTGCCAGCAGCCCGAGGTCCGGGCCTAGGGAGACCCAGTACTTC. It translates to CASSPRSGPRETQYF.

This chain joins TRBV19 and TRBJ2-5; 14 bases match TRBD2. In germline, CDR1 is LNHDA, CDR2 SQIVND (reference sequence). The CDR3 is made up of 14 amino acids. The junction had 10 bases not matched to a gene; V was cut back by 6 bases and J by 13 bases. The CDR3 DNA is TGTGCCAGTAGCGACGCCGGGACTAGCGGGGGTTGGTACTTC. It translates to CASSDAGTSGGWYF.

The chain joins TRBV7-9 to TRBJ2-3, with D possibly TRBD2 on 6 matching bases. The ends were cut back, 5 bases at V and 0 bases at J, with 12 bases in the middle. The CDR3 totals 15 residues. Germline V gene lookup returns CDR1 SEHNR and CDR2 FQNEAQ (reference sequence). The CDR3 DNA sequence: TGTGCCAGCAGCCCCGAGGGGACTAGCACAGATACGCAGTATTTT. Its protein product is CASSPEGTSTDTQYF.

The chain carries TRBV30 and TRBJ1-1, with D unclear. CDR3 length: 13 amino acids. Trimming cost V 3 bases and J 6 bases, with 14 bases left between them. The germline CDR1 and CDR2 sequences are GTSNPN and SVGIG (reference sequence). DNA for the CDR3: TGTGCCTGGAGAGTTTTAGCCCAGGCTGAAGCTTTCTTT. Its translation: CAWRVLAQAEAFF.

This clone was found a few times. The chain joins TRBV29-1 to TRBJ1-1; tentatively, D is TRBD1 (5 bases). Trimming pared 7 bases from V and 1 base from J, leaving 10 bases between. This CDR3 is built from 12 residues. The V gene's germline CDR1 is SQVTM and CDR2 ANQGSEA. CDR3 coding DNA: TGCAGCGCCTCGACAGCGAACACTGAAGCTTTCTTT. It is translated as CSASTANTEAFF.

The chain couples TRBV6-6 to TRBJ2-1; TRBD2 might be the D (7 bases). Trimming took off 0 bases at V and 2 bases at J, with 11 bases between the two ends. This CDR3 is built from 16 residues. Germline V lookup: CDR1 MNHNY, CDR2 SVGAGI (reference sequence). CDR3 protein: CASSYSDGGPYNEQFF. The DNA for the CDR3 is TGTGCCAGCAGTTACTCGGACGGGGGGCCCTACAATGAGCAGTTCTTC.

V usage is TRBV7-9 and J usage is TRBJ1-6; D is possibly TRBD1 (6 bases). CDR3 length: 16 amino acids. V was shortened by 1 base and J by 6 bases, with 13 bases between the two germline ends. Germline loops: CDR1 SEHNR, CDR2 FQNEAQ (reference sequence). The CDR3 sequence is CASSLGIGGLNSPLHF. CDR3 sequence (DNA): TGTGCCAGCAGCTTAGGGATAGGGGGGCTTAATTCACCCCTCCACTTT. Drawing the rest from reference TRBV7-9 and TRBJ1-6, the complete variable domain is DTGVSQNPRHKITKRGQNVTFRCDPISEHNRLYWYRQTLGQGPEFLTYFQNEAQLEKSRLLSDRFSAERPKGSFSTLEIQRTEQGDSAMYLCASSLGIGGLNSPLHFGNGTRLTVT.

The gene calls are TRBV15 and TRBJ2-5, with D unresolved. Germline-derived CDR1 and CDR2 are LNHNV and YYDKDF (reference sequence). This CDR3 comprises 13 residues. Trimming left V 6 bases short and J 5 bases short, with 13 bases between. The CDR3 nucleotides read TGTGCCACCAGTACCCGTATGGGGGAGACCCAGTACTTC. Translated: CATSTRMGETQYF.

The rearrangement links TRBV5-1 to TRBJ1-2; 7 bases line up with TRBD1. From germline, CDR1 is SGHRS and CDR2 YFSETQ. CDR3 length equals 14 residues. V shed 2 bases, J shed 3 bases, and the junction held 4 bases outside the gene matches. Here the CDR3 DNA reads TGCGCCAGCAGCTTTGACAGGGCGGACTATGGCTACACCTTC. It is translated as CASSFDRADYGYTF.

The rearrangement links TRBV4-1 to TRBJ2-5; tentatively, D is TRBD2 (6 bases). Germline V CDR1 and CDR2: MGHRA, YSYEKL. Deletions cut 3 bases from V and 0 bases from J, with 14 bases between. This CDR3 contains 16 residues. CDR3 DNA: TGCGCCAGCAGCCACCCCTCTTCTAGCGACCAAGAGACCCAGTACTTC. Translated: CASSHPSSSDQETQYF.

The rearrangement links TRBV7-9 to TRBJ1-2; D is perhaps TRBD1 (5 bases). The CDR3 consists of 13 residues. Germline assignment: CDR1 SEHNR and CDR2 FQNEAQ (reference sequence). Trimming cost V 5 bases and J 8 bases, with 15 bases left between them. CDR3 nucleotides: TGTGCCAGCAGCGAACCCACCGGGGCCGGCTACACCTTC. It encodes CASSEPTGAGYTF.

The CDR3 coding sequence is TGTCTATCCACGGAGGGGCAGGGAGTCCCCTCTGGGGCCAACGTCCTGACTTTC. Translation: CLSTEGQGVPSGANVLTF. The chain employs TRBV18 and TRBJ2-6, with a weak D call TRBD2 (6 bases). CDR3 size: 18 residues. CDR1 and CDR2 (germline): KGHSH, LQKENI.

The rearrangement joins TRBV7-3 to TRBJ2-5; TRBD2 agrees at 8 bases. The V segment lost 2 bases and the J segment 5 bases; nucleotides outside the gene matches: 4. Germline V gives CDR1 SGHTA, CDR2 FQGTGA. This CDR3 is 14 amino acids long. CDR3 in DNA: TGTGCCAGCAGCTTACTCGGGGGGGACGAGACCCAGTACTTC. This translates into CASSLLGGDETQYF.

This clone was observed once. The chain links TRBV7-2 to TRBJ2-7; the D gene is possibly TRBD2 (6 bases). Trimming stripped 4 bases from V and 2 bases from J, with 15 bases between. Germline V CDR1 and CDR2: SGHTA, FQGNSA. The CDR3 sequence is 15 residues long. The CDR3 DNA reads TGTGCCAGCAGCTCCTTAGCGGCGGGGCCCTACGAGCAGTACTTC. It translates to CASSSLAAGPYEQYF.

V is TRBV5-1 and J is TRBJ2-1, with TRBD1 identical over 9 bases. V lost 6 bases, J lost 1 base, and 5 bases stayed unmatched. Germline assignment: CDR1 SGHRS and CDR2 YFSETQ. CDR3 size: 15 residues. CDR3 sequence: CASTLGTGSYNEQFF. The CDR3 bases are TGCGCCAGCACCCTGGGGACAGGGTCCTACAATGAGCAGTTCTTC.

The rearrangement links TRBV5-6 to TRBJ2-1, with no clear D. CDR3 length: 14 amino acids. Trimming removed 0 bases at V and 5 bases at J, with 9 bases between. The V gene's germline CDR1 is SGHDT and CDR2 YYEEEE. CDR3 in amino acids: CASSLDWGNNEQFF. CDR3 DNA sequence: TGTGCCAGCAGCTTGGACTGGGGAAACAATGAGCAGTTCTTC.

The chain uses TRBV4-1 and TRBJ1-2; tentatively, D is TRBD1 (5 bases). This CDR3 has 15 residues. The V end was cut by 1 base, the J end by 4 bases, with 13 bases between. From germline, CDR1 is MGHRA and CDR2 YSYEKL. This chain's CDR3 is CASSQVVDRIYGYTF. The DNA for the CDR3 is TGCGCCAGCAGCCAAGTTGTTGACAGAATCTATGGCTACACCTTC.